This T cell receptor beta chain came from a study of cytomegalovirus exposure and HLA in healthy donors. Study-level information: Of roughly 360 genotyped donors, roughly 81% grouped in the Caucasian-associated ancestry cluster. Points from the study as a whole: Later, an analysis found that common viral pathogens appeared to be linked with several of the most significant clusters.

Likely unrecorded immune exposures existed in these nominally healthy donors. About this clone itself: Its matching antigen is unknown.

Primers included in the PCR were 60 Vbeta and 13 Jbeta primers. Profiling relied on immunoSEQ multiplex PCR, and the TCRdb table lists in-frame clones only, not all of them. This sample has hundreds of thousands of clones; 70% to 85% occur once, and the top ten carry approximately 0.5%. The CDR3 covers 17 residues. The V gene's germline CDR1 is LNHDA and CDR2 SQIVND (reference sequence). Trimming took 6 bases from V and 0 from J; bases not matched to a gene: 12. The rearrangement joins TRBV19 to TRBJ2-3, with TRBD2 matching over 7 bases. This TCR derives from a woman aged 40 to 49 in good health and CMV-seronegative. The sample was PBMCs. Written as DNA, the CDR3 is TGTGCCAGTAGCACCGGGACTAATCTGGTTAGCACAGATACGCAGTATTTT. Its translation: CASSTGTNLVSTDTQYF.